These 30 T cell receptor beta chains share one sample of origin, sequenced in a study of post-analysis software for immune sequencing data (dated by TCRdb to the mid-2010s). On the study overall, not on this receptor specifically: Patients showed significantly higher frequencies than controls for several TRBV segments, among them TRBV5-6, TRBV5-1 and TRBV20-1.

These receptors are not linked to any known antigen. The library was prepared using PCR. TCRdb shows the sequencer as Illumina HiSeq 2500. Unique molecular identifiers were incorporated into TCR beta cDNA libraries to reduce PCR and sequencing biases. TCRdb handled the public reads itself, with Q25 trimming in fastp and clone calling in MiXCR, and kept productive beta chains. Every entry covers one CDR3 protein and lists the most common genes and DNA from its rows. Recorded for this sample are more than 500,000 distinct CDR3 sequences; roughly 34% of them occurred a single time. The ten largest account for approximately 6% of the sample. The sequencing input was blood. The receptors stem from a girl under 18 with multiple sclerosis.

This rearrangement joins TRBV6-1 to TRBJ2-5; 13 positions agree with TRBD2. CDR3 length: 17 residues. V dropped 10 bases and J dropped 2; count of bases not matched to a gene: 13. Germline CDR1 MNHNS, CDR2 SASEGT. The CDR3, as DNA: TGTGCCAACACCGACGGGACTAGCGGGGCTCTTCAAGAGACCCAGTACTTC. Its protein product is CANTDGTSGALQETQYF.

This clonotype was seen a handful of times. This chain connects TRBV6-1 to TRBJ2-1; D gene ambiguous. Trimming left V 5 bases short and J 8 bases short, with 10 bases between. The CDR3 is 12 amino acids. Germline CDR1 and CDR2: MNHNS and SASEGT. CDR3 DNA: TGTGCCAGCAGTTCTGACTGGTATGAGCAGTTCTTC. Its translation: CASSSDWYEQFF.

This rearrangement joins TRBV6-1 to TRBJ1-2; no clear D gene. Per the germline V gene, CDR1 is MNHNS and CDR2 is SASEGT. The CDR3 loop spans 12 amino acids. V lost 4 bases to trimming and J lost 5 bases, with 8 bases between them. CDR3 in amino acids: CASSGRIYGYTF. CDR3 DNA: TGTGCCAGCAGTGGCAGAATTTATGGCTACACCTTC.

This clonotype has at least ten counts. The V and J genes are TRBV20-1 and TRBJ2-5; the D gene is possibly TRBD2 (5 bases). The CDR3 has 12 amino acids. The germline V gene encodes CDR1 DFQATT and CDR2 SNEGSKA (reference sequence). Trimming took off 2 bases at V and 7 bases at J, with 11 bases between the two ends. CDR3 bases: TGCAGTGCTAGACCCAGCGAGGGGACCCAGTACTTC. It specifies CSARPSEGTQYF.

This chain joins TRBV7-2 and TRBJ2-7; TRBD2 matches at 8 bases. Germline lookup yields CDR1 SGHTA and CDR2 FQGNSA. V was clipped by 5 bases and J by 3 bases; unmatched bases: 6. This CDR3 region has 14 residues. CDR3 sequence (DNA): TGTGCCAGCAGCACAGGTGCGGGGGGCTACGAGCAGTACTTC. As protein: CASSTGAGGYEQYF.

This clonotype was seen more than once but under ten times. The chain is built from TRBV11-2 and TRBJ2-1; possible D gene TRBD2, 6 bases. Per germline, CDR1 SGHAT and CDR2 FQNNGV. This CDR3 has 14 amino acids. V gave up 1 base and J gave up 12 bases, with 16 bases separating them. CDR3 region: CASSLAPGRQWQFF. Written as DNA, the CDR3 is TGTGCCAGCAGCTTAGCCCCAGGGAGGCAATGGCAGTTCTTC. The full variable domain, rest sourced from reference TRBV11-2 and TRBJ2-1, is EAGVAQSPRYKIIEKRQSVAFWCNPISGHATLYWYQQILGQGPKLLIQFQNNGVVDDSQLPKDRFSAERLKGVDSTLKIQPAKLEDSAVYLCASSLAPGRQWQFFGPGTRLTVL.

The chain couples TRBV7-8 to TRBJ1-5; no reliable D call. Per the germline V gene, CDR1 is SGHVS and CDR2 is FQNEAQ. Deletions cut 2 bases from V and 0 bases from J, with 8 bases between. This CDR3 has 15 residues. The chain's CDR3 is CASSLRTTSNQPQHF. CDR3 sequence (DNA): TGTGCCAGCAGCTTACGGACGACTAGCAATCAGCCCCAGCATTTT.

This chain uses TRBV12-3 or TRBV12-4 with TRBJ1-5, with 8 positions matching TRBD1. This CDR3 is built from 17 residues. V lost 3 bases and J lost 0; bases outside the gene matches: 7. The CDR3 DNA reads TGTGCCAGCAGTTTTGTAGGGACAGGACCTAGCAATCAGCCCCAGCATTTT. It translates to CASSFVGTGPSNQPQHF.

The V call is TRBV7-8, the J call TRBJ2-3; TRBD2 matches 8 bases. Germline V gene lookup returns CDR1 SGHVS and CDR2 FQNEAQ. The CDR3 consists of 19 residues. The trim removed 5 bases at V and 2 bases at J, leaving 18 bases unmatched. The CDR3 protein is CASSIPSVSGAALTDTQYF. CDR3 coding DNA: TGTGCCAGCAGCATTCCTTCCGTTAGCGGGGCCGCGCTCACAGATACGCAGTATTTT.

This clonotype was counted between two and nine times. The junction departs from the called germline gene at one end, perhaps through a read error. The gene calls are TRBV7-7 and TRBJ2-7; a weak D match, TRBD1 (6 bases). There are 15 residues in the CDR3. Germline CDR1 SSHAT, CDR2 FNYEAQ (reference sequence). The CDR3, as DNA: TGTGCTAGCAGCTCAGGGGCAGGACTTACCTACGAGCAGTACTTC. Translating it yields CASSSGAGLTYEQYF. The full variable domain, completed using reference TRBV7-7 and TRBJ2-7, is GAGVSQSPRYKVTKRGQDVTLRCDPISSHATLYWYQQALGQGPEFLTYFNYEAQPDKSGLPSDRFSAERPEGSISTLTIQRTEQRDSAMYRCASSSGAGLTYEQYFGPGTRLTVT.

CDR3 DNA sequence: TGTGCCAGCAGCTTAGCTCTTTCAATCGTCTATGGCTACACCTTC. The encoded protein is CASSLALSIVYGYTF. The rearrangement links TRBV7-9 to TRBJ1-2; D gene ambiguous. The CDR3 contains 15 residues. With 0 bases removed from V and 4 bases from J, the gap between germline ends came to 12 bases. Per germline, CDR1 SEHNR and CDR2 FQNEAQ (reference sequence).

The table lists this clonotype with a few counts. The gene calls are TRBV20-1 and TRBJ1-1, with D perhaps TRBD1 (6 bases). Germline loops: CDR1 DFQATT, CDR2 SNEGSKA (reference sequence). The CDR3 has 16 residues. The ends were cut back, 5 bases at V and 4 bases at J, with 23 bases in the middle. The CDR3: CSARPGGRPAGTEAFF. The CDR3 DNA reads TGCAGTGCTCGTCCGGGGGGGCGACCCGCAGGCACTGAAGCTTTCTTT.

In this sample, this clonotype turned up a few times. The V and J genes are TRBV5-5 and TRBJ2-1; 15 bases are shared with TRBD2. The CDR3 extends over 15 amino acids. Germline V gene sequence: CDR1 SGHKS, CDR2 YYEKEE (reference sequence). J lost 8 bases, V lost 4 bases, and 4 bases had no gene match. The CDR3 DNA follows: TGTGCCAGCAGCAGGACTAGCGGGGGGGCGTATGAGCAGTTCTTC. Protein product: CASSRTSGGAYEQFF.

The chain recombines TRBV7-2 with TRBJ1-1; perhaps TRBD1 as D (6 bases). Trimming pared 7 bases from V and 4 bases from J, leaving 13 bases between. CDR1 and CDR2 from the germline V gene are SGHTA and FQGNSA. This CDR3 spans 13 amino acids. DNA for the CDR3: TGTGCCAGCAACCCGACAGGAATCACTGAAGCTTTCTTT. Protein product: CASNPTGITEAFF.

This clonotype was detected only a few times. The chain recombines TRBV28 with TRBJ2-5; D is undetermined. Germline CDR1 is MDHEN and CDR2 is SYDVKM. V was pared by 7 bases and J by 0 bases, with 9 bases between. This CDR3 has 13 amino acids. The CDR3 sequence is CASTDSNQETQYF. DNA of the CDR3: TGTGCCAGCACAGATTCTAACCAAGAGACCCAGTACTTC.

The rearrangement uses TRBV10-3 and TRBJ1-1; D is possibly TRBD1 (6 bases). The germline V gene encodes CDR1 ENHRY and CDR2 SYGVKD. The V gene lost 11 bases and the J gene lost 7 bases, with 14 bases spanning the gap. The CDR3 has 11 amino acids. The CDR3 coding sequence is TGTGCCTCCGGACAGACGAGTGAAGCTTTCTTT. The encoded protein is CASGQTSEAFF.

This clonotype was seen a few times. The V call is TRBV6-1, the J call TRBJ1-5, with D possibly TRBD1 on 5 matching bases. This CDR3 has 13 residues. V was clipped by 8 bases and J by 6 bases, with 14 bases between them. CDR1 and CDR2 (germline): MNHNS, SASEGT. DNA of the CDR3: TGTGCCAGCGCGGGCAGGGTCCTTCAGCCCCAGCATTTT. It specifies CASAGRVLQPQHF.

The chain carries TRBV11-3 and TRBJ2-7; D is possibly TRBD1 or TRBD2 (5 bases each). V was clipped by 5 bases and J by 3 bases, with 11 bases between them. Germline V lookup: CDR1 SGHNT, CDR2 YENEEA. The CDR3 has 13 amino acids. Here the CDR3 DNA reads TGTGCCAGCAGCATCGGGGCCGGCTACGAGCAGTACTTC. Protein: CASSIGAGYEQYF.

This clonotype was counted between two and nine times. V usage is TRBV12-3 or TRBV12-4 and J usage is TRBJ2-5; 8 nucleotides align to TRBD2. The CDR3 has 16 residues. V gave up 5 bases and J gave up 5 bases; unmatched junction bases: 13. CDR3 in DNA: TGTGCCAGCAGTACCATTCGGGCGGGAGGCGGGGAGACCCAGTACTTC. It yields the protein CASSTIRAGGGETQYF.

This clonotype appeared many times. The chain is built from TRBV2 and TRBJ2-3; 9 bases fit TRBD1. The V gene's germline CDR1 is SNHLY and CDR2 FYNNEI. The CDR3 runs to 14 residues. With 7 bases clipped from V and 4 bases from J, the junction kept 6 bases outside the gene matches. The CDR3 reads CASTGQGMSDTQYF. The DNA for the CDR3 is TGTGCCAGCACTGGACAGGGGATGTCAGATACGCAGTATTTT. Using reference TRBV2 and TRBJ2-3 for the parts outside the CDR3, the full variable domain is EPEVTQTPSHQVTQMGQEVILRCVPISNHLYFYWYRQILGQKVEFLVSFYNNEISEKSEIFDDQFSVERPDGSNFTLKIRSTKLEDSAMYFCASTGQGMSDTQYFGPGTRLTVL.

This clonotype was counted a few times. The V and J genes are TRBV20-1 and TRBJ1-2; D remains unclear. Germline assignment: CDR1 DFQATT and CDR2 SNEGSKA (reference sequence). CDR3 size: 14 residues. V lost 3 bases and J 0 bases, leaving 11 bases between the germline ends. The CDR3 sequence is CSASFRGANYGYTF. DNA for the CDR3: TGCAGTGCTAGTTTCCGGGGAGCTAACTATGGCTACACCTTC.

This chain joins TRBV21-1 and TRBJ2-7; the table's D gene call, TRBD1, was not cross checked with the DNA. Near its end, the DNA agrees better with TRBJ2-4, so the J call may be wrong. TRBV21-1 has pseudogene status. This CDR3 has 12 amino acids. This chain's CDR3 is CASRGNRDIQYF. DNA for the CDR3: TGTGCCAGCAGGGGAAATAGGGACATTCAGTACTTC.

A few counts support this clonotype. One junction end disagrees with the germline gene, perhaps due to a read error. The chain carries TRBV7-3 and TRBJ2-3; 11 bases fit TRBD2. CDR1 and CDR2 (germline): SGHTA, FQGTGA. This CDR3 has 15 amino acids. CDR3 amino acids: CASSARLAGKDTQYF. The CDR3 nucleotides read TGCGCCAGCAGCGCCCGACTAGCGGGGAAAGATACGCAGTATTTT.

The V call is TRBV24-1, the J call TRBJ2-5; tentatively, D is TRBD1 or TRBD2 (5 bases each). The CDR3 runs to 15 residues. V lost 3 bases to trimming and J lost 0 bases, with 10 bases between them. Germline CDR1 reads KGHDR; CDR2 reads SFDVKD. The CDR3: CATSDDRGNQETQYF. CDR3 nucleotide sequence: TGTGCCACCAGTGATGACCGGGGCAACCAAGAGACCCAGTACTTC.

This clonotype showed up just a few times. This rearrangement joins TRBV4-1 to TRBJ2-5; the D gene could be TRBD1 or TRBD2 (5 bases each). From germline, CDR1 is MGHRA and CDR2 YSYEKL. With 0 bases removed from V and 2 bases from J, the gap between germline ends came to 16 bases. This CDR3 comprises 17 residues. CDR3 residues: CASSQDGLGTLQETQYF. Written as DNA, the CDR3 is TGCGCCAGCAGCCAAGATGGATTGGGGACCCTTCAAGAGACCCAGTACTTC.

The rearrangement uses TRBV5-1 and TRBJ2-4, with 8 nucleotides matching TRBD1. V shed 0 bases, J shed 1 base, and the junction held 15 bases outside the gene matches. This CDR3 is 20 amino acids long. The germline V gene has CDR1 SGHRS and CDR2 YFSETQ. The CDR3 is CASSLGFRTGSLRAKNIQYF. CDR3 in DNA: TGCGCCAGCAGCTTGGGGTTTAGGACAGGGAGCCTCCGGGCCAAAAACATTCAGTACTTC.

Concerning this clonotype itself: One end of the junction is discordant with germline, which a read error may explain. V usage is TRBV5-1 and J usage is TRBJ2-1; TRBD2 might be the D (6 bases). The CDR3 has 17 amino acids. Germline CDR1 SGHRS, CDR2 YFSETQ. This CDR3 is CASTRGGTPSSYNEQFF. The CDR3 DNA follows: TGCGCCAGCACCAGAGGAGGGACCCCGAGCTCCTACAATGAGCAGTTCTTT.

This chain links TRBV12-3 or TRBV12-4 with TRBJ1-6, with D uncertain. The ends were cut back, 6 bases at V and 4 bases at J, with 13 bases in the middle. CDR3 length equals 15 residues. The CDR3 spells CASSSLAPYNSPLHF. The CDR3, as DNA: TGTGCCAGCAGCTCCCTAGCTCCGTATAATTCACCCCTCCACTTT.

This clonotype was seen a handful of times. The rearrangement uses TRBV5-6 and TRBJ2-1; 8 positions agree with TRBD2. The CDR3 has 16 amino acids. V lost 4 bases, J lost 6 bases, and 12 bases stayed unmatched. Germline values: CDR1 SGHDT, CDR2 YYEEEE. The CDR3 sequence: CASSPPMSGTSNEQFF. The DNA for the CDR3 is TGTGCCAGCAGCCCGCCTATGAGCGGGACTAGCAATGAGCAGTTCTTC.

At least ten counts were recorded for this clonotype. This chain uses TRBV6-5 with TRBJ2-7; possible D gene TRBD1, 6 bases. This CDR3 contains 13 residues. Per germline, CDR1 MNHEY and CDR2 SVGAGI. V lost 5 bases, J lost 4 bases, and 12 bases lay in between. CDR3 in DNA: TGTGCCAGCAGTCGGGACAACAGTTACGAGCAGTACTTC. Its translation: CASSRDNSYEQYF.